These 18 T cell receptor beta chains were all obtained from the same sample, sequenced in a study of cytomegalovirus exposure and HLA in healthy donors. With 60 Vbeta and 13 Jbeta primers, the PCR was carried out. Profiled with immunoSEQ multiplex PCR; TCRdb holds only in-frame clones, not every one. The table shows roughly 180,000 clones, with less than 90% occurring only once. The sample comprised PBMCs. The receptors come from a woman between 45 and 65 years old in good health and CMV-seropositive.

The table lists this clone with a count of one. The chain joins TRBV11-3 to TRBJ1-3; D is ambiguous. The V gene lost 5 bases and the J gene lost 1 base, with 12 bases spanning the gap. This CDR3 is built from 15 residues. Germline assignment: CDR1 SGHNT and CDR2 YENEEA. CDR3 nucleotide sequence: TGTGCCAGCAGCCCCCGACGGGGATCTGGAAACACCATATATTTT. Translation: CASSPRRGSGNTIYF. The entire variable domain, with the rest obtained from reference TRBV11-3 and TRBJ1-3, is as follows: EAGVVQSPRYKIIEKKQPVAFWCNPISGHNTLYWYLQNLGQGPELLIRYENEEAVDDSQLPKDRFSAERLKGVDSTLKIQPAELGDSAVYLCASSPRRGSGNTIYFGEGSWLTVV.

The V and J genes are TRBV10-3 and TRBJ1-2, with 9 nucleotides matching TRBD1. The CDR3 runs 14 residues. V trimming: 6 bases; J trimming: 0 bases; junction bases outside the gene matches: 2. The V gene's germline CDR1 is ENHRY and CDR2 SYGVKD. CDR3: CAISGTGTNYGYTF. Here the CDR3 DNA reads TGTGCCATCAGCGGGACAGGGACTAACTATGGCTACACCTTC.

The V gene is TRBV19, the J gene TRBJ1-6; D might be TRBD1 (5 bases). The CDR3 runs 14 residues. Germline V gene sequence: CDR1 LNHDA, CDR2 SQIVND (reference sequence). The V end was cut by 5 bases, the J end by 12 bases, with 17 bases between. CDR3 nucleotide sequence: TGTGCCAGTAGTCTGCCGGGACGGAGGGGACCCCTCCACTTT. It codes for CASSLPGRRGPLHF.

Here the CDR3 reads CASRPGLDNSPLHF. DNA for the CDR3: TGTGCCAGCAGACCAGGGTTGGATAATTCACCCCTCCACTTT. The chain employs TRBV18 and TRBJ1-6; a weak D match, TRBD1 (5 bases). CDR1 is KGHSH and CDR2 is LQKENI in the germline V gene. The CDR3 has 14 residues. Trimming took 8 bases from V and 5 from J, leaving 13 bases between them.

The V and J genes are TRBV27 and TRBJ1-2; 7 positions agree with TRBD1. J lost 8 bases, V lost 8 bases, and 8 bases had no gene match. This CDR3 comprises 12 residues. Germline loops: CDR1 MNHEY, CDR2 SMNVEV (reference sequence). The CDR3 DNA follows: TGTGCCAGCCGACGACAGGGTCTGGGCTACACCTTC. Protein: CASRRQGLGYTF.

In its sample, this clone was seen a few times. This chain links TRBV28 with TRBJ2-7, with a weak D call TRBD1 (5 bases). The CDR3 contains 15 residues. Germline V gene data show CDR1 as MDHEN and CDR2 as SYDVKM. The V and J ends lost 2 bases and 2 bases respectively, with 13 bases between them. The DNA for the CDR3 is TGTGCCAGCAGTTTAAATCCCAGGGCGCCCTACGAGCAGTACTTC. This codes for CASSLNPRAPYEQYF.

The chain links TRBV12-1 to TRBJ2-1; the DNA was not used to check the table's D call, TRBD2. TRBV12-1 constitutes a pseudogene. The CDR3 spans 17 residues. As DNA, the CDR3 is TGTGCCAGCAGCCACGCACGGGGGGCAGGAGCCTACAATGAGCAGTTCTTC. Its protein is CASSHARGAGAYNEQFF.

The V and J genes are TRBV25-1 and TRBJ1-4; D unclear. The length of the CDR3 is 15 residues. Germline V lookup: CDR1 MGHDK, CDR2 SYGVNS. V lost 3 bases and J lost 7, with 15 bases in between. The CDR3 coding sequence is TGTGCCAGCAGTGACCTGGCTCCAAATGGTGAAAAACTGTTTTTT. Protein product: CASSDLAPNGEKLFF.

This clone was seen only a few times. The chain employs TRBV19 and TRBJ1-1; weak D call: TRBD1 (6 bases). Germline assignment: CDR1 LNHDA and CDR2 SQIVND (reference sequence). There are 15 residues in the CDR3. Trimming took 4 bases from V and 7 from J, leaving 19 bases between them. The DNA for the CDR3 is TGTGCCAGTAGTACCCACAGGGCCCCCAAGGATGAAGCTTTCTTT. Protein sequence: CASSTHRAPKDEAFF.

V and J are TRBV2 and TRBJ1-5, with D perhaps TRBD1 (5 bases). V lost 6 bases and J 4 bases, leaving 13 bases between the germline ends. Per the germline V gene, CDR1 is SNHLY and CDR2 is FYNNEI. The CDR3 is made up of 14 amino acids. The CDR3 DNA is TGTGCCAGCAGATCAGGTGACAGTAATCAGCCCCAGCATTTT. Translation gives CASRSGDSNQPQHF.

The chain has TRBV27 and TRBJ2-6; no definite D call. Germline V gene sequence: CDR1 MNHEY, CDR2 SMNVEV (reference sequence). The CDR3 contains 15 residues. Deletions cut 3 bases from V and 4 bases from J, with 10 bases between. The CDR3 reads CASSFVPSGANVLTF. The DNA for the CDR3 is TGTGCCAGCAGTTTTGTCCCGTCCGGGGCCAACGTCCTGACTTTC.

CDR3: CASSQDVRQASSPLHF. CDR3 DNA sequence: TGCGCCAGCAGCCAAGATGTTCGCCAGGCCAGTTCACCCCTCCACTTT. The chain couples TRBV4-1 to TRBJ1-6; D not resolved. Deletions cut 0 bases from V and 9 bases from J, with 15 bases between. There are 16 residues in the CDR3. The germline CDR1 and CDR2 sequences are MGHRA and YSYEKL.

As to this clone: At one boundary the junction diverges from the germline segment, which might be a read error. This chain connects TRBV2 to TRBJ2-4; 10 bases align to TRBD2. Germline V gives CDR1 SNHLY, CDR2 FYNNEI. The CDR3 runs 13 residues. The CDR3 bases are TGTGCCAGCACCCAACAGGGTGGACTAGCGGAGGACTTC. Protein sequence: CASTQQGGLAEDF.

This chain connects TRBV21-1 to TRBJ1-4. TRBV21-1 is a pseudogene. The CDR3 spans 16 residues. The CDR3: CASSKSPDSTNEKLFF. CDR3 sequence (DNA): TGTGCCAGCAGCAAAAGTCCGGACTCTACTAATGAAAAACTGTTTTTT.

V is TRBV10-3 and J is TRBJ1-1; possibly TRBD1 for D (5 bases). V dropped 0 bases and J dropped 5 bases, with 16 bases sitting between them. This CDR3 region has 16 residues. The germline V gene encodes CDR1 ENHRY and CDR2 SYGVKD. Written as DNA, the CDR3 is TGTGCCATCAGTGAGTCGACCGGCCACAGGCGAACTGAAGCTTTCTTT. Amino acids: CAISESTGHRRTEAFF.

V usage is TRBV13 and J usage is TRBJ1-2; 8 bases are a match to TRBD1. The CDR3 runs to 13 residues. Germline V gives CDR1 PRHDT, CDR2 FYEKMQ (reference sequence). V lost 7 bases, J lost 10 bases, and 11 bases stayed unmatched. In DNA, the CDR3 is TGTGCCAGCAACGAACAGGGGGGAGGTGCCTACACCTTC. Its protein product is CASNEQGGGAYTF.

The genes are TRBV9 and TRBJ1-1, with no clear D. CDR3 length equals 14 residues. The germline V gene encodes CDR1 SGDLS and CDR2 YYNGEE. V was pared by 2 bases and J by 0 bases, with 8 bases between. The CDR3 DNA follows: TGTGCCAGCAGCGTCTCCGCGGTGAACACTGAAGCTTTCTTT. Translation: CASSVSAVNTEAFF.

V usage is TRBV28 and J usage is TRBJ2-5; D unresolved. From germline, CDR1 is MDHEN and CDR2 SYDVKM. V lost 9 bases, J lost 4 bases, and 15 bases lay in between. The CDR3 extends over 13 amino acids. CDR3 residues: CASIAPGAETQYF. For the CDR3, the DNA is TGTGCCAGTATTGCTCCAGGCGCAGAGACCCAGTACTTC.